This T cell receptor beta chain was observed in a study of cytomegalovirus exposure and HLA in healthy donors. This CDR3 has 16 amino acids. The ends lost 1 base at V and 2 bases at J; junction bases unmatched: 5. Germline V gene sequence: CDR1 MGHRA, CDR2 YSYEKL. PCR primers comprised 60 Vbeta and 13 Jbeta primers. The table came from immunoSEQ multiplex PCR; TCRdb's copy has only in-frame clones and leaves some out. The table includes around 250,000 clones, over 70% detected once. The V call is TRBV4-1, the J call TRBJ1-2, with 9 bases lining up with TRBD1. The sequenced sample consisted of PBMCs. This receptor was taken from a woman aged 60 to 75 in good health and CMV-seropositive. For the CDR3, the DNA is TGCGCCAGCAGCCAAGCCAGCGGGACAGGGAACTATGGCTACACCTTC. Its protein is CASSQASGTGNYGYTF.